A single sample gave rise to the 28 T cell receptor beta chains below, sequenced in a study of T cell clusters in autoimmune cytopenias. One tube held mixed TRB-A and TRB-B primer pools for touch-down PCR. TCRdb reanalyzed the multiplex PCR reads, giving one entry per CDR3 protein sequence and no DNA. Found here are around 12,000 distinct CDR3 sequences; the top ten clones hold 3%. Each sample's input was around 250 ng genomic DNA, 30,000 to 45,000 genome equivalents. Input material: peripheral blood. The receptors shown here come from a human donor with an autoimmune cytopenia or autoimmune hepatitis (not recorded which).

CDR3 sequence reads: CAWMRGNSGNTIYF. V and J are TRBV30 and TRBJ1-3. CDR1 and CDR2 (germline): GTSNPN, SVGIG (reference sequence). This CDR3 region has 14 residues.

The V and J genes are TRBV5-5 and TRBJ2-3; the TCRdb D gene call, TRBD2, has no DNA to confirm it. The CDR3 has 15 residues. Germline CDR1 and CDR2: SGHKS and YYEKEE (reference sequence). The CDR3 loop reads CASSLGGGGTDTQYF.

The genes are TRBV12-3 or TRBV12-4 and TRBJ1-2. The CDR3 extends over 15 amino acids. The CDR3 loop reads CASRPAGFMNYGYTF.

The rearrangement joins TRBV30 to TRBJ2-7. The CDR3 spans 13 residues. Germline V gives CDR1 GTSNPN, CDR2 SVGIG (reference sequence). The CDR3 loop is CAWSVQGFNEQYF.

V usage is TRBV6-2 or TRBV6-3 and J usage is TRBJ1-5. This CDR3 is 15 amino acids long. Germline V gene data show CDR1 as MNHEY and CDR2 as SVGEGT. CDR3 region: CASSYSHHSNQPQHF.

The chain is built from TRBV6-4 and TRBJ2-6. The CDR3 covers 14 residues. The germline CDR1 and CDR2 sequences are MRHNA and SNTAGT. CDR3 loop: CASSEFVGANVLTF.

By frequency, this clonotype is medium-sized. V usage is TRBV19 and J usage is TRBJ1-6; the D gene TCRdb calls, TRBD1, cannot be checked with no DNA. Germline assignment: CDR1 LNHDA and CDR2 SQIVND (reference sequence). This CDR3 contains 14 residues. The CDR3 reads CASSVTGQGSPLHF.

The J gene is TRBJ2-2, the V gene TRBV5-6. CDR1 and CDR2 from the germline V gene are SGHDT and YYEEEE. The CDR3 consists of 14 residues. Here the CDR3 reads CASSLGPNTGELFF. The complete variable domain, with remaining parts taken from reference TRBV5-6 and TRBJ2-2, reads DAGVTQSPTHLIKTRGQQVTLRCSPKSGHDTVSWYQQALGQGPQFIFQYYEEEERQRGNFPDRFSGHQFPNYSSELNVNALLLGDSALYLCASSLGPNTGELFFGEGSRLTVL.

The V gene is TRBV6-2 or TRBV6-3, the J gene TRBJ2-1; TCRdb selects TRBD2, and the lack of DNA leaves this call unchecked. Germline assignment: CDR1 MNHEY and CDR2 SVGEGT. The CDR3 loop spans 13 amino acids. The chain's CDR3 is CASTERERKGQFF.

This chain joins TRBV5-1 and TRBJ2-2; the TRBD2 assignment by TCRdb is unverifiable without DNA. CDR3 length: 16 amino acids. The germline V gene encodes CDR1 SGHRS and CDR2 YFSETQ. The CDR3 loop is CASSTKRGGEAGELFF.

The gene calls are TRBV6-4 and TRBJ2-3; the TCRdb call, TRBD2, lacks DNA for checking. Germline CDR1 reads MRHNA; CDR2 reads SNTAGT. The CDR3 contains 16 residues. CDR3 region: CASSDSGGGALDTQYF.

V is TRBV30 and J is TRBJ2-7; the TCRdb call, TRBD2, lacks DNA for checking. The CDR3 is 13 residues long. The germline gives CDR1 GTSNPN, CDR2 SVGIG (reference sequence). Here the CDR3 reads CAWSIAGTYEQYF. The whole variable domain, filled in from reference TRBV30 and TRBJ2-7, reads SQTIHQWPATLVQPVGSPLSLECTVEGTSNPNLYWYRQAAGRGLQLLFYSVGIGQISSEVPQNLSASRPQDRQFILSSKKLLLSDSGFYLCAWSIAGTYEQYFGPGTRLTVT.

The CDR3 sequence is CASSSGQGAFYGYTF. The chain has TRBV12-3 or TRBV12-4 and TRBJ1-2; the TCRdb D gene call, TRBD1, has no DNA to confirm it. This CDR3 is built from 15 residues.

The chain has TRBV18 and TRBJ1-5. The germline V gene encodes CDR1 KGHSH and CDR2 LQKENI. This CDR3 has 12 amino acids. CDR3 protein: CASSPPGQPQHF. The full variable domain, rest sourced from reference TRBV18 and TRBJ1-5, is NAGVMQNPRHLVRRRGQEARLRCSPMKGHSHVYWYRQLPEEGLKFMVYLQKENIIDESGMPKERFSAEFPKEGPSILRIQQVVRGDSAAYFCASSPPGQPQHFGDGTRLSIL.

The chain carries TRBV24-1 and TRBJ2-7; without DNA, the TCRdb call of TRBD2 cannot be checked. Germline V gives CDR1 KGHDR, CDR2 SFDVKD. There are 14 residues in the CDR3. CDR3 protein: CATRSERDPHEQYF.

The J gene is TRBJ2-5, the V gene TRBV30; lacking DNA, the TRBD1 call made by TCRdb goes unchecked. Germline CDR1 is GTSNPN and CDR2 is SVGIG (reference sequence). The CDR3 contains 17 residues. CDR3 in amino acids: CAWSGKLGQGNQETQYF. Using reference TRBV30 and TRBJ2-5 for the parts outside the CDR3, the full variable domain is SQTIHQWPATLVQPVGSPLSLECTVEGTSNPNLYWYRQAAGRGLQLLFYSVGIGQISSEVPQNLSASRPQDRQFILSSKKLLLSDSGFYLCAWSGKLGQGNQETQYFGPGTRLLVL.

The chain couples TRBV12-3 or TRBV12-4 to TRBJ1-1. The length of the CDR3 is 12 residues. This chain's CDR3 is CASSLNPTEAFF.

Measured by frequency, this clonotype is medium-sized. This chain uses TRBV19 with TRBJ2-1; as DNA is missing, the TRBD2 call by TCRdb cannot be tested. CDR1 and CDR2 from the germline V gene are LNHDA and SQIVND (reference sequence). The CDR3 totals 15 residues. This CDR3 reads CASSTLAAAYNEQFF. Using reference TRBV19 and TRBJ2-1 for the parts outside the CDR3, the full variable domain is DGGITQSPKYLFRKEGQNVTLSCEQNLNHDAMYWYRQDPGQGLRLIYYSQIVNDFQKGDIAEGYSVSREKKESFPLTVTSAQKNPTAFYLCASSTLAAAYNEQFFGPGTRLTVL.

This rearrangement joins TRBV19 to TRBJ1-2; TCRdb reports TRBD1, a call that lacks DNA to check it against. CDR1 LNHDA and CDR2 SQIVND come from the germline V gene (reference sequence). CDR3 length: 17 amino acids. This CDR3 is CASSIEGRGRGDYGYTF. Full variable domain (rest looked up from reference TRBV19 and TRBJ1-2): DGGITQSPKYLFRKEGQNVTLSCEQNLNHDAMYWYRQDPGQGLRLIYYSQIVNDFQKGDIAEGYSVSREKKESFPLTVTSAQKNPTAFYLCASSIEGRGRGDYGYTFGSGTRLTVV.

This clonotype counts as medium-sized by frequency. V is TRBV19 and J is TRBJ2-2; TCRdb picks TRBD1, but there is no DNA to check that call. Germline V gene lookup returns CDR1 LNHDA and CDR2 SQIVND (reference sequence). There are 16 residues in the CDR3. CDR3 protein: CASSIIGAANTGELFF. The whole variable domain, filled in from reference TRBV19 and TRBJ2-2, reads DGGITQSPKYLFRKEGQNVTLSCEQNLNHDAMYWYRQDPGQGLRLIYYSQIVNDFQKGDIAEGYSVSREKKESFPLTVTSAQKNPTAFYLCASSIIGAANTGELFFGEGSRLTVL.

The rearrangement joins TRBV19 to TRBJ2-3; TCRdb's D call, TRBD2, is unchecked because there is no DNA. This CDR3 spans 15 amino acids. In germline, CDR1 is LNHDA, CDR2 SQIVND (reference sequence). CDR3 sequence reads: CASTRGSGSTDTQYF.

The J gene is TRBJ2-2, the V gene TRBV10-3; the TRBD1 assignment by TCRdb is unverifiable without DNA. The CDR3 loop spans 14 amino acids. The V gene's germline CDR1 is ENHRY and CDR2 SYGVKD. CDR3 protein: CAISEDRGPGELFF.

The rearrangement links TRBV6-6 to TRBJ2-5; the TCRdb D gene call, TRBD1, has no DNA to confirm it. The CDR3 covers 13 residues. The germline gives CDR1 MNHNY, CDR2 SVGAGI (reference sequence). CDR3 in amino acids: CAGSAGVGETQYF.

The V gene is TRBV7-2, the J gene TRBJ1-6; the TCRdb D gene call, TRBD1, has no DNA to confirm it. Germline V gene lookup returns CDR1 SGHTA and CDR2 FQGNSA. The CDR3 runs 14 residues. The CDR3 here is CASSLAGQNSPLHF.

The V gene is TRBV19, the J gene TRBJ1-5; lacking DNA, the TRBD1 call made by TCRdb goes unchecked. Germline CDR1 LNHDA, CDR2 SQIVND (reference sequence). The CDR3 consists of 15 residues. CDR3 loop: CASSSSGLSGQPQHF.

The chain is built from TRBV12-3 or TRBV12-4 and TRBJ2-2; TCRdb proposes TRBD1, but this gene call is untestable without DNA. This CDR3 has 14 amino acids. CDR3 in amino acids: CASRGGSRAGELFF.

This clonotype is classed as medium-sized by frequency. V and J are TRBV6-6 and TRBJ2-1. This CDR3 contains 13 residues. The germline CDR1 and CDR2 sequences are MNHNY and SVGAGI (reference sequence). CDR3: CASSYDGNNEQFF.

This sequence joins TRBV19 and TRBJ1-4; TCRdb selects TRBD1, and the lack of DNA leaves this call unchecked. This CDR3 has 14 amino acids. Germline assignment: CDR1 LNHDA and CDR2 SQIVND (reference sequence). The CDR3 loop is CASSRGTGGEKLFF.